The 14 T cell receptor beta chains presented below share a single source sample, sequenced in a study of blood T cell repertoires in COVID-19. TCRdb keeps only in-frame clones here, not all; method: immunoSEQ multiplex PCR. The sample consists of about 120,000 clones, approximately 82% of them appearing once. Sequencing was carried out using peripheral blood. These receptors came from a man between 65 and 79 years old with active or convalescent COVID-19.

This chain uses TRBV5-4 with TRBJ2-2, with 8 bases lining up with TRBD1. Per germline, CDR1 SGHNT and CDR2 YYREEE (reference sequence). This CDR3 has 14 residues. With V trimmed by 4 bases and J by 3 bases, 2 bases remained unmatched. The CDR3 reads CASSRGQDTGELFF. The CDR3 nucleotides read TGTGCCAGCAGCAGGGGACAGGACACCGGGGAGCTGTTTTTT.

The rearrangement joins TRBV7-9 to TRBJ1-6, with no clear D. Trimming shortened V by 7 bases and J by 5 bases, and 15 bases separated the two germline ends. Looked up from germline, CDR1 is SEHNR and CDR2 is FQNEAQ (reference sequence). The CDR3 runs 15 residues. Here the CDR3 DNA reads TGTGCCAGCACTGGAGCGGGGTCGGATAATTCACCCCTCCACTTT. Amino acid sequence: CASTGAGSDNSPLHF.

On this clone: Different DNA sequences within this sample yield the same CDR3. J is TRBJ2-7 and V is TRBV29-1; 7 bases align to TRBD1. The germline V gene encodes CDR1 SQVTM and CDR2 ANQGSEA. The V segment lost 4 bases and the J segment 2 bases; nucleotides outside the gene matches: 2. The CDR3 sequence is 12 residues long. The CDR3 loop is CSVGQGTYEQYF. CDR3 nucleotides: TGCAGCGTTGGACAGGGTACCTACGAGCAGTACTTC.

The rearrangement joins TRBV4-3 to TRBJ1-1; the D gene is possibly TRBD1 (6 bases). Trimming took off 1 base at V and 1 base at J, with 13 bases between the two ends. The CDR3 totals 16 residues. CDR1 and CDR2 from the germline V gene are LGHNA and YSLEER. The CDR3 nucleotides are TGCGCCAGCAGCCAAGTCGGGGGGCTGGGGAACACTGAAGCTTTCTTT. Translating gives CASSQVGGLGNTEAFF.

This clone was seen just once. The chain is built from TRBV7-2 and TRBJ2-1, with TRBD2 matching 11 bases. The CDR3 contains 22 residues. The V gene's germline CDR1 is SGHTA and CDR2 FQGNSA. V dropped 0 bases and J dropped 6; count of bases not matched to a gene: 22. This CDR3 is CASSLAFWYETSGTSSGNEQFF. CDR3 nucleotide sequence: TGTGCCAGCAGCTTAGCCTTCTGGTATGAGACTAGCGGGACGAGTAGCGGCAATGAGCAGTTCTTC.

The chain links TRBV5-1 to TRBJ1-6; D unresolved. The CDR3 totals 16 residues. V was shortened by 0 bases and J by 9 bases, with 16 bases between the two germline ends. CDR1 and CDR2 from the germline V gene are SGHRS and YFSETQ. The CDR3 bases are TGCGCCAGCAGCTTGGCGGTTGCGGAGGGTACTTCACCCCTCCACTTT. Translation gives CASSLAVAEGTSPLHF.

This clone turned up a few times. The chain carries TRBV2 and TRBJ2-3; 9 nucleotides align to TRBD1. J was trimmed by 4 bases and V by 8 bases; bases with no gene match: 13. CDR1 is SNHLY, CDR2 FYNNEI, per germline. This CDR3 spans 16 amino acids. The CDR3 loop is CASQPLDTGGADTQYF. The CDR3 DNA sequence: TGTGCCAGCCAACCGCTAGATACAGGGGGCGCAGATACGCAGTATTTT.

The chain recombines TRBV19 with TRBJ2-2; maybe TRBD2 (6 bases). The germline CDR1 and CDR2 sequences are LNHDA and SQIVND (reference sequence). This CDR3 comprises 16 residues. Deletions cut 1 base from V and 5 bases from J, with 14 bases between. The DNA for the CDR3 is TGTGCCAGTAGTATAGGTGGCGGGGCAGGGACCGGGGAGCTGTTTTTT. Translating it yields CASSIGGGAGTGELFF.

The chain combines TRBV19 with TRBJ2-3; D perhaps matches TRBD2 (6 bases). Germline V gene data show CDR1 as LNHDA and CDR2 as SQIVND (reference sequence). This CDR3 is built from 12 residues. The V end lost 11 bases, the J end lost 7 bases, and 16 bases lay between the germline ends. The CDR3 bases are TGTGCCTCCAACCCCGGGGGTTATACGCAGTATTTT. It is translated as CASNPGGYTQYF.

The chain joins TRBV12-3 or TRBV12-4 to TRBJ1-1, with D uncertain. The CDR3 extends over 12 amino acids. With 6 bases removed from V and 7 bases from J, the gap between germline ends came to 12 bases. CDR3 coding DNA: TGTGCCAGCAGCGGAGGAGTAGGTGAAGCTTTCTTT. It specifies CASSGGVGEAFF.

This chain uses TRBV4-1 with TRBJ1-5, with 12 positions matching TRBD1. The trim removed 3 bases at V and 6 bases at J, leaving 3 bases unmatched. Germline CDR1 and CDR2: MGHRA and YSYEKL. The CDR3 covers 15 residues. As DNA, the CDR3 is TGCGCCAGCAGCCAGGGACAGGGGGCATTTCAGCCCCAGCATTTT. It codes for CASSQGQGAFQPQHF.

The rearrangement joins TRBV21-1 to TRBJ1-3. TRBV21-1 constitutes a pseudogene. The CDR3 spans 16 residues. CDR3 nucleotide sequence: TGTGCCAGCAGCAAAGCGAGCGGGTGCCCTGGAAACACCATATATTTT. It encodes CASSKASGCPGNTIYF.

As for this clone: Germline and junction disagree at one end, which may indicate a read error. The V and J genes are TRBV29-1 and TRBJ2-1, with D hard to call. Per the germline V gene, CDR1 is SQVTM and CDR2 is ANQGSEA. There are 11 residues in the CDR3. CDR3 residues: CSAELYNEQFF. The CDR3 bases are TGCAGCGCTGAACTTTACAATGAGCAGTTCTTC.

This clone was observed once. The chain couples TRBV7-6 to TRBJ2-1; possibly TRBD2 for D (6 bases). CDR1 and CDR2 (germline): SGHVS, FNYEAQ. The CDR3 consists of 18 residues. The V end lost 2 bases, the J end lost 0 bases, and 17 bases lay between the germline ends. CDR3 coding DNA: TGTGCCAGCAGCTTAATGTGGTCAGCGGGCAGCTCCTACAATGAGCAGTTCTTC. It translates to CASSLMWSAGSSYNEQFF.